Sequencing of this T cell receptor (beta chain) was carried out in a study of T cell repertoires in cytomegalovirus infection. In the study overall: An indication of both CMV infection and matching HLA type came from public TCR beta signatures. Findings of the study overall: Identification of carriers of CMV plus the relevant HLA was achieved through cumulative public TCR beta family frequency. It was HLA-C-restricted CMV-specific TCR beta clonotypes that dominated the response ex vivo.

This clonotype was detected many times. The target antigen is unknown. Using its own MiXCR run on the reads, TCRdb lists one record per CDR3 protein. The sample yields tens of thousands of distinct CDR3 sequences, about 4% seen once. The source material was PBMCs. The clonotype comes from a human donor in good health (CMV status not recorded). Some clones in this sample may be carry-over from other donors' samples.

CDR3 amino acids: CASSSVPYGYTF. Written as DNA, the CDR3 is TGCGCCAGCAGCTCCGTCCCTTATGGCTACACCTTC. The V call is TRBV4-1, the J call TRBJ1-2; D unresolved. The CDR3 extends over 12 amino acids. Trimming cost V 5 bases and J 5 bases, with 9 bases left between them. Germline lookup yields CDR1 MGHRA and CDR2 YSYEKL.